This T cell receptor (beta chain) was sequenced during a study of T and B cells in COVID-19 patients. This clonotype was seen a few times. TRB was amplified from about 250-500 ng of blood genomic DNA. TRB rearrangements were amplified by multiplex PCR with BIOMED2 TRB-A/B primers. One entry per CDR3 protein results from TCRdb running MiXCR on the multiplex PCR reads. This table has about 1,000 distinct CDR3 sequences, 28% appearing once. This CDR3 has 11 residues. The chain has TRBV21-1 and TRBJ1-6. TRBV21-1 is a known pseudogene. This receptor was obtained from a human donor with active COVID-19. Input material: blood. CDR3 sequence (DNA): TGTGCCAGCAACTCGACGGCACCCCTCCACTTT. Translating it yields CASNSTAPLHF.